The rows below give T cell receptor beta chains drawn from one sample of a study of cytomegalovirus exposure and HLA in healthy donors. Only in-frame clones appear in the TCRdb table, and some are missing; sequencing was by immunoSEQ multiplex PCR. The repertoire has more than 100,000 clones, around 80% of them found once; the top ten carry around 8%. Sequencing was performed on PBMCs. The receptors were gathered from a female donor in good health and CMV-seropositive. The CDR3 runs from the conserved cysteine through the conserved F or W.

cdr3_length v_call cdr3_aa
16 TRBV5-8 CASSSIRDRVTYEQYF
15 TRBV4-1 CASSQQEPGNSPLHF
15 TRBV7-3 CASSFTGGGYNEQFF
14 TRBV11-1 CASSLRGGANEQYF
13 TRBV30 CAWSVNRKETQYF
13 TRBV21-1 CALRDRAYYEQYF
14 TRBV30 CACQTSGGAYEQFF
16 TRBV7-8 CASSSGLGAASNEQFF
13 TRBV19 CASTRQGEFGYTF
12 TRBV30 CAWAQGGTEAFF
18 TRBV7-8 CASSSLNPLQGMNTEAFF
14 TRBV19 CASSMARGTDTQYF
13 TRBV6-5 CASTRGSGQPQHF
15 TRBV4-1 CASSQTDRDSTAIYF
14 TRBV5-1 CASSLDRGNYEQYF
15 TRBV14 CASSAGRVVRETQYF
17 TRBV10-2 CASSGFLFETGGYEQYF
13 TRBV7-2 CASSLGGQETQYF
15 TRBV5-1 CASSLMGHPRETQYF
15 TRBV6-1 CASRVRGQVRIQAFF
17 TRBV5-1 CASSPVRGALSGNTIYF
13 TRBV19 CASSKGGTGELFF
13 TRBV7-9 CASSQIGVIEAFF
14 TRBV7-2 CASSLTGSGNTIYF
13 TRBV19 CASSLRVAGELFF
13 TRBV7-3 CASSPQTGDEQYF
14 TRBV7-8 CASSYRVPNEKLFF
15 TRBV10-3 CAISPGLADVNEQFF
19 TRBV27 CASSSLFGQGQGGRDIQYF
15 TRBV5-1 CASSSGDTITDTQYF
14 TRBV9 CASSSSGREETQYF
17 TRBV7-3 CASSLRAGQGPTDTQYF
15 TRBV5-1 CASSLRTGRRGEQFF
14 TRBV6-6 CASSWGQQNEKLFF
16 TRBV7-9 CASSANKPQANYGYTF
14 TRBV19 CASSKPDGRAEAFF
15 TRBV5-4 CASSLYGGGTDTQYF
16 TRBV7-9 CASSPGGPGRNEKLFF
15 TRBV7-9 CASSLAFPGANVLTF
15 TRBV5-1 CASSFIQGVYNEQFF
16 TRBV5-1 CASSLGSPGQGYEQYF
13 TRBV18 CASSLQGDYGYTF
15 TRBV7-9 CASSLEGQINSPLHF
13 TRBV7-9 CASSLTTGGEAFF
12 TRBV30 CAWSGGVYEQYF
15 TRBV10-3 CAISEQTDSLYGYTF
14 TRBV7-2 CASSLGLGAETQYF
14 TRBV2 CASRAGLAWNGYTF
15 TRBV19 CASRRRTGDHNEQFF
14 TRBV5-8 CASSRGTYYNEQFF
14 TRBV28 CASSTGTGITEAFF
14 TRBV6-1 CASRDPRGNQPQHF
14 TRBV5-4 CASSLAAGNYEQYF
13 TRBV19 CASSIWEDQPQHF